This passage covers 32 T cell receptor beta chains from one sample sequenced in a study of cytomegalovirus exposure and HLA in healthy donors. PCR was performed using 60 Vbeta and 13 Jbeta primers. The assay was immunoSEQ multiplex PCR, and TCRdb's table has in-frame clones only and misses some. There are 60,000 or so clones in the sample; roughly 74% occur only once, and roughly a quarter lies in the top ten. Sequencing was performed on PBMCs. These receptor sequences come from a woman aged 40-49 years in good health and CMV-seropositive.

This chain uses TRBV19 with TRBJ2-3, with D tentatively TRBD2 (7 bases). The CDR3 is 15 amino acids. The germline CDR1 and CDR2 sequences are LNHDA and SQIVND (reference sequence). Trimming stripped 7 bases from V and 3 bases from J, with 17 bases between. The CDR3 DNA follows: TGTGCCAGTACCCGAGGGGGGGCAGGAACAGATACGCAGTATTTT. Encoded protein: CASTRGGAGTDTQYF.

The chain joins TRBV19 to TRBJ2-3; TRBD1 matches 8 bases. The germline V gene has CDR1 LNHDA and CDR2 SQIVND (reference sequence). CDR3 length equals 15 residues. V lost 5 bases to trimming and J lost 1 base; unmatched junction nucleotides: 5. CDR3 sequence reads: CASSSQGAGTDTQYF. In nucleotides, the CDR3 is TGTGCCAGTAGTTCCCAGGGGGCTGGCACAGATACGCAGTATTTT.

Comment on this clone: Distinct nucleotide sequences in the sample also encode this CDR3. The chain joins TRBV29-1 to TRBJ1-1; D call uncertain. In germline, CDR1 is SQVTM, CDR2 ANQGSEA. This CDR3 region has 8 residues. Trimming removed 5 bases at V and 8 bases at J, with 3 bases between. CDR3 residues: CSVSEAFF. CDR3 nucleotide sequence: TGCAGCGTTTCAGAAGCTTTCTTT.

The V and J genes are TRBV29-1 and TRBJ2-7; the D gene is possibly TRBD1 (6 bases). Germline V gene lookup returns CDR1 SQVTM and CDR2 ANQGSEA. Between the trimmed V and J ends, which lost 7 bases and 2 bases, there was a span of 9 bases. The CDR3 loop spans 11 amino acids. The chain's CDR3 is CSARTAYEQYF. CDR3 nucleotide sequence: TGCAGCGCCCGGACAGCCTACGAGCAGTACTTC.

This chain joins TRBV30 and TRBJ1-2; no reliable D call. The V gene lost 5 bases and the J gene lost 4 bases, with 11 bases spanning the gap. The CDR3 runs to 12 residues. The germline V gene encodes CDR1 GTSNPN and CDR2 SVGIG (reference sequence). CDR3 region: CAWWIAGYGYTF. DNA of the CDR3: TGTGCCTGGTGGATAGCGGGCTATGGCTACACCTTC.

This clone occurred a few times. The rearrangement joins TRBV7-2 to TRBJ1-5; no definite D call. Germline values: CDR1 SGHTA, CDR2 FQGNSA. Trimming left V 1 base short and J 3 bases short, with 10 bases between. The CDR3 sequence is 15 residues long. The CDR3 loop reads CASSLVQQYNQPQHF. CDR3 nucleotide sequence: TGTGCCAGCAGCTTAGTGCAACAGTACAATCAGCCCCAGCATTTT.

The rearrangement uses TRBV9 and TRBJ2-1; D unresolved. Germline CDR1 reads SGDLS; CDR2 reads YYNGEE. This CDR3 region has 15 residues. V was pared by 0 bases and J by 4 bases, with 11 bases between. The CDR3 sequence: CASSVGAGTYNEQFF. CDR3 sequence (DNA): TGTGCCAGCAGCGTAGGTGCAGGAACTTACAATGAGCAGTTCTTC.

The rearrangement uses TRBV29-1 and TRBJ2-1; 7 positions agree with TRBD2. CDR1 and CDR2 from the germline V gene are SQVTM and ANQGSEA. This CDR3 is 11 amino acids long. DNA for the CDR3: TGCAGGGGGGGGTCCTACAATGAGCAGTTCTTC. Translated, it gives CRGGSYNEQFF.

This clone was observed a few times. This rearrangement joins TRBV6-4 to TRBJ2-3; 13 positions agree with TRBD2. V shed 0 bases, J shed 2 bases, and the junction held 2 bases outside the gene matches. Germline assignment: CDR1 MRHNA and CDR2 SNTAGT. CDR3 size: 17 residues. This CDR3 reads CASSDSTSGGHTDTQYF. CDR3 sequence (DNA): TGTGCCAGCAGTGACTCGACTAGCGGGGGGCACACAGATACGCAGTATTTT.

The chain carries TRBV5-4 and TRBJ2-5; 9 bases map to TRBD1. In germline, CDR1 is SGHNT, CDR2 YYREEE (reference sequence). V lost 1 base, J lost 4 bases, and 8 bases stayed unmatched. The CDR3 covers 16 residues. CDR3 in amino acids: CASSLSGLDRGETQYF. The CDR3 DNA reads TGTGCCAGCAGCTTGTCAGGACTGGACAGGGGAGAGACCCAGTACTTC.

This clone was seen a handful of times. The chain is built from TRBV15 and TRBJ1-4; D possibly corresponds to TRBD1 (6 bases). Germline assignment: CDR1 LNHNV and CDR2 YYDKDF (reference sequence). V lost 0 bases, J lost 7 bases, and 15 bases lay in between. The CDR3 has 16 residues. The CDR3 DNA reads as TGTGCCACCAGCAGAGACCTAGACATAGGGGGTGAAAAACTGTTTTTT. It is translated as CATSRDLDIGGEKLFF. The full variable domain, completed using reference TRBV15 and TRBJ1-4, is DAMVIQNPRYQVTQFGKPVTLSCSQTLNHNVMYWYQQKSSQAPKLLFHYYDKDFNNEADTPDNFQSRRPNTSFCFLDIRSPGLGDTAMYLCATSRDLDIGGEKLFFGSGTQLSVL.

The genes are TRBV10-2 and TRBJ1-2; the D gene is possibly TRBD1 (6 bases). This CDR3 comprises 13 residues. Germline lookup yields CDR1 WSHSY and CDR2 SAAADI. V was cut by 3 bases and J by 4 bases, with 9 bases left in between. The CDR3 region is CASSDDRFYGYTF. The CDR3 coding sequence is TGCGCCAGCAGTGACGACAGGTTCTATGGCTACACCTTC.

The chain links TRBV27 to TRBJ1-5, with D maybe TRBD1 (6 bases). Trimming shortened V by 1 base and J by 6 bases, and 10 bases separated the two germline ends. The CDR3 is 14 residues long. Germline assignment: CDR1 MNHEY and CDR2 SMNVEV (reference sequence). The CDR3 nucleotides are TGTGCCAGCAGTTTATACACAGGGAGTCAGCCCCAGCATTTT. Amino acid sequence: CASSLYTGSQPQHF.

This chain links TRBV6-4 with TRBJ2-1; D is perhaps TRBD2 (6 bases). Germline CDR1 MRHNA, CDR2 SNTAGT. This CDR3 region has 15 residues. The V and J ends lost 7 bases and 4 bases respectively, with 17 bases between them. The DNA of the CDR3 is TGTGCCAGCACCCCGGGAGAGGGTGGGTACAATGAGCAGTTCTTC. As protein: CASTPGEGGYNEQFF.

This chain joins TRBV2 and TRBJ2-4; D is possibly TRBD2 (6 bases). The CDR3 runs to 12 residues. The V gene's germline CDR1 is SNHLY and CDR2 FYNNEI. The V end was cut by 1 base, the J end by 16 bases, with 14 bases between. The CDR3 reads CASSEEIREPYF. As DNA, the CDR3 is TGTGCCAGCAGTGAAGAGATCCGGGAGCCATACTTC.

The chain carries TRBV5-6 and TRBJ1-5, with TRBD1 matching over 8 bases. Trimming cost V 2 bases and J 5 bases; bases outside gene matches: 3. The germline gives CDR1 SGHDT, CDR2 YYEEEE. The CDR3 spans 14 residues. CDR3 DNA sequence: TGTGCCAGCAGCTTCGGGACAGGCGATCAGCCCCAGCATTTT. As protein: CASSFGTGDQPQHF.

The chain recombines TRBV6-5 with TRBJ1-3; a possible D gene is TRBD1 (6 bases). CDR3 length: 15 residues. From germline, CDR1 is MNHEY and CDR2 SVGAGI. V was clipped by 6 bases and J by 0 bases, with 12 bases between them. The CDR3 coding sequence is TGTGCCAGCAGGAGAACAGGGAACTCTGGAAACACCATATATTTT. This encodes CASRRTGNSGNTIYF.

The CDR3 coding sequence is TGTGCCAGCAGCGTTAGAGGGTACACTGAAGCTTTCTTT. It codes for CASSVRGYTEAFF. The chain joins TRBV9 to TRBJ1-1; no reliable D call. The V gene lost 2 bases and the J gene lost 3 bases, with 8 bases spanning the gap. The length of the CDR3 is 13 residues. Germline V gives CDR1 SGDLS, CDR2 YYNGEE.

V usage is TRBV6-5 and J usage is TRBJ1-5; D is possibly TRBD1 (5 bases). V was cut by 2 bases and J by 5 bases, with 16 bases left in between. Germline V lookup: CDR1 MNHEY, CDR2 SVGAGI. The CDR3 is 16 residues long. For the CDR3, the DNA is TGTGCCAGCAGTTACCCCCCTCTGGGGCACCATCAGCCCCAGCATTTT. This translates into CASSYPPLGHHQPQHF.

The V gene is TRBV19, the J gene TRBJ1-4, with unresolved D. CDR1 is LNHDA and CDR2 is SQIVND in the germline V gene (reference sequence). V was trimmed by 3 bases and J by 5 bases, leaving 10 bases between them. The CDR3 has 14 amino acids. CDR3 sequence (DNA): TGTGCCAGTAGTATTGGGTCGGGGAATGAAAAACTGTTTTTT. Protein product: CASSIGSGNEKLFF.

This chain joins TRBV2 and TRBJ2-1, with 12 bases lining up with TRBD2. The CDR3 length is 16 residues. V was pared by 5 bases and J by 1 base, with 3 bases of the junction left unmatched. Germline lookup yields CDR1 SNHLY and CDR2 FYNNEI. Here the CDR3 reads CASSSGLAGSYNEQFF. In nucleotides, the CDR3 is TGTGCCAGCAGTTCGGGACTAGCGGGTTCCTACAATGAGCAGTTCTTC. The full variable domain, in which reference TRBV2 and TRBJ2-1 provide the parts outside the CDR3, is EPEVTQTPSHQVTQMGQEVILRCVPISNHLYFYWYRQILGQKVEFLVSFYNNEISEKSEIFDDQFSVERPDGSNFTLKIRSTKLEDSAMYFCASSSGLAGSYNEQFFGPGTRLTVL.

Here the CDR3 DNA reads TGTGCCAGCAGCACCCAGAAATCGAACACTGAAGCTTTCTTT. It specifies CASSTQKSNTEAFF. The rearrangement uses TRBV6-1 and TRBJ1-1; no clear D gene. The CDR3 consists of 14 residues. Germline assignment: CDR1 MNHNS and CDR2 SASEGT. The germline V and J ends were trimmed by 6 bases and 1 base, with 12 bases remaining between them.

The CDR3 DNA is TGTGCCAGTAGTATAGGGGCCTACACCGGGGAGCTGTTTTTT. As protein: CASSIGAYTGELFF. The chain employs TRBV19 and TRBJ2-2; no definite D call. The CDR3 extends over 14 amino acids. Trimming took off 1 base at V and 3 bases at J, with 6 bases between the two ends. Germline CDR1 reads LNHDA; CDR2 reads SQIVND (reference sequence). Together with reference TRBV19 and TRBJ2-2, the CDR3 gives the full variable domain: DGGITQSPKYLFRKEGQNVTLSCEQNLNHDAMYWYRQDPGQGLRLIYYSQIVNDFQKGDIAEGYSVSREKKESFPLTVTSAQKNPTAFYLCASSIGAYTGELFFGEGSRLTVL.

CDR3 nucleotide sequence: TGCGCCAGCGCCGCTCACCAGGGGGAGCCCCAGCATTTT. This codes for CASAAHQGEPQHF. The genes are TRBV10-2 and TRBJ1-5, with TRBD1 identical over 7 bases. CDR3 length equals 13 residues. After removal of 8 bases from V and 8 bases from J, the junction contained 9 bases not matched to a gene. CDR1 is WSHSY and CDR2 is SAAADI in the germline V gene.

The chain is built from TRBV7-9 and TRBJ1-1; 7 positions agree with TRBD1. Trimming removed 2 bases from V and 1 base from J; junction bases left unmatched: 7. The CDR3 is made up of 16 amino acids. Looked up from germline, CDR1 is SEHNR and CDR2 is FQNEAQ (reference sequence). CDR3 coding DNA: TGTGCCAGCAGCTTATCGCAGGGGGTCCCGAACACTGAAGCTTTCTTT. This sequence encodes CASSLSQGVPNTEAFF.

This clone was picked up one time. This sequence joins TRBV19 and TRBJ1-2; D is undetermined. This CDR3 spans 12 amino acids. Germline V gives CDR1 LNHDA, CDR2 SQIVND (reference sequence). V lost 5 bases and J lost 3, with 7 bases in between. CDR3 sequence: CASSAGDYGYTF. CDR3 nucleotide sequence: TGTGCCAGTAGTGCCGGAGACTATGGCTACACCTTC.

This chain joins TRBV9 and TRBJ1-2; 7 bases align to TRBD1. After removal of 5 bases from V and 6 bases from J, the junction contained 19 bases not matched to a gene. Germline V lookup: CDR1 SGDLS, CDR2 YYNGEE. CDR3 length equals 17 residues. The CDR3 DNA reads as TGTGCCAGCAGAGCCCTGACAGGGCGTTTTAGGGAGGATGGCTACACCTTC. It yields the protein CASRALTGRFREDGYTF.

CDR3 residues: CASSRGGVTGTGELFF. The DNA of the CDR3 is TGCGCCAGCAGCCGGGGAGGGGTTACCGGCACCGGGGAGCTGTTTTTT. This chain connects TRBV5-1 to TRBJ2-2; TRBD2 matches at 7 bases. With V trimmed by 4 bases and J by 4 bases, 10 bases remained unmatched. CDR3 length: 16 residues. From germline, CDR1 is SGHRS and CDR2 YFSETQ.

This clone was recorded only once. V usage is TRBV6-5 and J usage is TRBJ2-7; 7 bases agree with TRBD1. The CDR3 is 13 amino acids. In germline, CDR1 is MNHEY, CDR2 SVGAGI. With V trimmed by 5 bases and J by 5 bases, 6 bases remained unmatched. DNA for the CDR3: TGTGCCAGCAGTCGACAGGGTCCCGACGAGCAGTACTTC. Its protein product is CASSRQGPDEQYF.

This sequence joins TRBV6-1 and TRBJ1-1; 7 bases match TRBD1. V dropped 6 bases and J dropped 5; count of bases not matched to a gene: 3. CDR3 length: 12 amino acids. Germline V lookup: CDR1 MNHNS, CDR2 SASEGT. The CDR3, as DNA: TGTGCCAGCAGGACAGGGTGGACTGAAGCTTTCTTT. Its protein product is CASRTGWTEAFF.

V usage is TRBV6-5 and J usage is TRBJ1-2; D gene ambiguous. CDR1 is MNHEY and CDR2 is SVGAGI in the germline V gene. The CDR3 spans 13 residues. V was clipped by 3 bases and J by 6 bases, with 11 bases between them. The CDR3 nucleotides are TGTGCCAGCAGTTATAGATCGATGGATGGCTACACCTTC. This translates into CASSYRSMDGYTF.

This chain links TRBV4-3 with TRBJ1-2; D gene ambiguous. The CDR3 extends over 14 amino acids. Germline V gene sequence: CDR1 LGHNA, CDR2 YSLEER. V was clipped by 0 bases and J by 2 bases, with 7 bases between them. The DNA for the CDR3 is TGCGCCAGCAGCCAAGAGTTGGGCAACTATGGCTACACCTTC. Translated: CASSQELGNYGYTF.